This T cell receptor beta chain was observed in a study of blood T cell repertoires in COVID-19. Study as a whole: There were acute and convalescent COVID-19 samples, and they came from the United States, Italy and Spain.

V was shortened by 10 bases and J by 7 bases, with 16 bases between the two germline ends. The CDR3 consists of 13 residues. Authors' data handling: Using reference gene primer amplification, nucleated cell counts were estimated. Repertoires were generated with immunoSEQ multiplex PCR, while TCRdb's copy carries only in-frame clones and drops some. That table furnishes V, J and clone size, whereas the DNA furnished D and trimming. Of nearly 200,000 clones in the sample, 85% to 90% were seen once. The chain employs TRBV12-3 or TRBV12-4 and TRBJ1-4; TRBD1 might be the D (5 bases). The TCR was taken from a woman between 70 and 85 years old with acute or convalescent COVID-19. Source material: peripheral blood. The CDR3 protein is CATRKLGGEKLFF. The CDR3 DNA reads TGTGCCACCAGGAAGTTGGGGGGTGAAAAACTGTTTTTT.